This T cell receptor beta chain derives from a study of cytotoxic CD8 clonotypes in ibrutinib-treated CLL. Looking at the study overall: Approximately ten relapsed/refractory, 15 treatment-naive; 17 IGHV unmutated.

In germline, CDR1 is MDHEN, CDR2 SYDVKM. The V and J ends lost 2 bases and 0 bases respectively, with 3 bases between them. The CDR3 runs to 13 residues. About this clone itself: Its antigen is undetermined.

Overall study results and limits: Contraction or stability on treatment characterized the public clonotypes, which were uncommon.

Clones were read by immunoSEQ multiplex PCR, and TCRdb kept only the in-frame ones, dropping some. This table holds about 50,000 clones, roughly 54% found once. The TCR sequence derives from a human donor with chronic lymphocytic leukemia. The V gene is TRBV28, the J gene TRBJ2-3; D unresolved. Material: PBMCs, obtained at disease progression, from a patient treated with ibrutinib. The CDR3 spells CASSLDSTDTQYF. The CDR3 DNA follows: TGTGCCAGCAGTTTAGACAGCACAGATACGCAGTATTTT.